This T cell receptor (beta chain) was sequenced during a study of cytomegalovirus exposure and HLA in healthy donors. Study details: Early on, a data release was issued that held some 91 million unique TCRs from HLA-typed donors.

Study observations and caveats: As was reported, the HLA-A and HLA-B alleles of most subjects were accurately predicted from TCR beta sequences. Later genetic work tied a missense DCLRE1C variant to beta-chain V and J trimming. A later examination showed that TCR association rates differed by HLA locus, with DRB1 most and HLA-C fewest.

Points on this clone: The antigen is not known.

Vbeta (60) and Jbeta (13) primers were used in the PCR. Sequenced by immunoSEQ multiplex PCR; TCRdb stores in-frame clones only, minus some. The sample lists around 190,000 clones; around 80% were seen once. The germline V and J ends were trimmed by 2 bases and 6 bases, with 13 bases remaining between them. Germline CDR1 reads GTSNPN; CDR2 reads SVGIG (reference sequence). The CDR3 runs to 14 residues. This sequence joins TRBV30 and TRBJ2-2; D not certain. This TCR was sampled from a woman aged 40 to 50 in good health and CMV-seronegative. Sequencing used PBMCs. The CDR3 protein is CAWSLLITAGELFF. Here the CDR3 DNA reads TGTGCCTGGAGTTTATTGATAACGGCCGGGGAGCTGTTTTTT. Full variable domain (rest looked up from reference TRBV30 and TRBJ2-2): SQTIHQWPATLVQPVGSPLSLECTVEGTSNPNLYWYRQAAGRGLQLLFYSVGIGQISSEVPQNLSASRPQDRQFILSSKKLLLSDSGFYLCAWSLLITAGELFFGEGSRLTVL.